The clone carrying this T cell receptor beta chain was recorded a few times. This sample was taken from a study of cytomegalovirus exposure and HLA in healthy donors. The V gene lost 8 bases and the J gene lost 0 bases, with 20 bases spanning the gap. This CDR3 is built from 17 residues. Looked up from germline, CDR1 is SNHLY and CDR2 is FYNNEI. Primers: 60 Vbeta forward and 13 Jbeta reverse. Clones were read by immunoSEQ multiplex PCR, and TCRdb kept only the in-frame ones, dropping some. The data show around 150,000 clones, with around two thirds seen just once and about 9.4% held by the top ten. This receptor was taken from a man aged 30 to 39 in good health and CMV-seropositive. The chain joins TRBV2 to TRBJ1-3; D perhaps matches TRBD1 (6 bases). Sequencing was done on a sample of PBMCs. The CDR3 bases are TGTGCCAGCGAGGGGGGGGATACGGAGAGCTCTGGAAACACCATATATTTT. This sequence encodes CASEGGDTESSGNTIYF.